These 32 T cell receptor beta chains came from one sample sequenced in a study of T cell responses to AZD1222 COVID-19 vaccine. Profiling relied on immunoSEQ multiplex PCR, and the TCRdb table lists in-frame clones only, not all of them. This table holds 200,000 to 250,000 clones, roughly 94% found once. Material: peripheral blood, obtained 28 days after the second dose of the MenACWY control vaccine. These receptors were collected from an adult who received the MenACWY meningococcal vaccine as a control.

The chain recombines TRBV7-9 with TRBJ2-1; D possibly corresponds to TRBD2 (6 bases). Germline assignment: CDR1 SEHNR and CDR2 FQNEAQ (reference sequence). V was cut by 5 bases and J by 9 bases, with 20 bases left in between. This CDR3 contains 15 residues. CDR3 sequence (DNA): TGTGCCAGCAGCCCCTCCGGGACTCGGGACTCTGAGCAGTTCTTC. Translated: CASSPSGTRDSEQFF.

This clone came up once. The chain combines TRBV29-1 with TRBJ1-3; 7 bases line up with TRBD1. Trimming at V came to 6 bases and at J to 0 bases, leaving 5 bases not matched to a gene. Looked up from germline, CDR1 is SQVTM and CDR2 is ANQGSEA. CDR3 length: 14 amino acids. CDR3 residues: CSVATGSSGNTIYF. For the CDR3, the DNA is TGCAGCGTCGCGACAGGGAGCTCTGGAAACACCATATATTTT.

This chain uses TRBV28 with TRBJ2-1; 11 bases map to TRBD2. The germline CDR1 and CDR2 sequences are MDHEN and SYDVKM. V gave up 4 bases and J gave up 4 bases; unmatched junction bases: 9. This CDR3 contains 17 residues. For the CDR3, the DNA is TGTGCCAGCAGTTCACCCTTTAGCGGGGGGGTATACAATGAGCAGTTCTTC. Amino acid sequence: CASSSPFSGGVYNEQFF.

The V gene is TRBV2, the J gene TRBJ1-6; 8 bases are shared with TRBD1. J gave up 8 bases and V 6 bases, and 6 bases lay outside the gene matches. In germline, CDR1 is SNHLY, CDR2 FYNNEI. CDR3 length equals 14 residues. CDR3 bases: TGTGCCAGCAGGACAGGGGTTACCTATTCACCCCTCCACTTT. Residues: CASRTGVTYSPLHF.

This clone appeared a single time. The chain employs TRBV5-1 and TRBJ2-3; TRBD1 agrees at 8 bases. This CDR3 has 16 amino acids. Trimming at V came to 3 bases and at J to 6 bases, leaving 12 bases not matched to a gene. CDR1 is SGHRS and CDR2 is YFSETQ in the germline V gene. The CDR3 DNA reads TGCGCCAGCAGCTCGGACAGGGCCATAGCCTTGGATACGCAGTATTTT. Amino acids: CASSSDRAIALDTQYF.

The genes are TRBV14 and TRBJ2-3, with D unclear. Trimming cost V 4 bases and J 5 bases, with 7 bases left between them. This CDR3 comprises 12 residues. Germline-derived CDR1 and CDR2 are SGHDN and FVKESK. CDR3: CASSRIQDTQYF. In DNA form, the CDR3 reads TGTGCCAGCAGCCGCATCCAAGATACGCAGTATTTT. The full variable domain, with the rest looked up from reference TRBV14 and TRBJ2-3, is EAGVTQFPSHSVIEKGQTVTLRCDPISGHDNLYWYRRVMGKEIKFLLHFVKESKQDESGMPNNRFLAERTGGTYSTLKVQPAELEDSGVYFCASSRIQDTQYFGPGTRLTVL.

Here the CDR3 reads CASRDRAQSPLHF. The CDR3 nucleotides read TGTGCCAGCAGAGACAGGGCTCAATCACCCCTCCACTTT. The gene calls are TRBV25-1 and TRBJ1-6; 7 positions agree with TRBD1. From germline, CDR1 is MGHDK and CDR2 SYGVNS. This CDR3 is built from 13 residues. V trimming: 6 bases; J trimming: 10 bases; junction bases outside the gene matches: 6.

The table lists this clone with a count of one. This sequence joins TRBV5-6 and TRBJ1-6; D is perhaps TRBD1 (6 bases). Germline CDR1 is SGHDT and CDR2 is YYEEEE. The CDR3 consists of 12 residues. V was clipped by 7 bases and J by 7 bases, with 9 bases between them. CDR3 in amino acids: CASSGVNSPLHF. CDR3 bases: TGTGCCAGCTCAGGGGTCAATTCACCCCTCCACTTT.

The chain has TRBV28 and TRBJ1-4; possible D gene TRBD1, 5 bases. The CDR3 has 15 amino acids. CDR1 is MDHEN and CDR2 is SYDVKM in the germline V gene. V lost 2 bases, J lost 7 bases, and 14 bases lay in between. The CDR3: CASSLERQGSEKLFF. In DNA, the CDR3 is TGTGCCAGCAGTTTAGAAAGGCAGGGAAGTGAAAAACTGTTTTTT.

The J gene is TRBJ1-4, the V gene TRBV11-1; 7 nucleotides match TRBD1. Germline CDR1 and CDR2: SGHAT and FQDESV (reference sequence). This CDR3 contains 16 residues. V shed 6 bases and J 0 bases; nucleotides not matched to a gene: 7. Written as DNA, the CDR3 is TGTGCCAGCAGTACCGGGACAGTAGCAACTAATGAAAAACTGTTTTTT. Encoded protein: CASSTGTVATNEKLFF.

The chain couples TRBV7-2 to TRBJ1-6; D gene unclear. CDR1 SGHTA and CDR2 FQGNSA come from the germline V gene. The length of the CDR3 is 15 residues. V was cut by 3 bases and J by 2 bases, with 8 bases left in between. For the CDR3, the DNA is TGTGCCAGCAGCTTTTTACAAACCTATAATTCACCCCTCCACTTT. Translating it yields CASSFLQTYNSPLHF. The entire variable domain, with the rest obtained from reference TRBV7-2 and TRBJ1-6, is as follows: GAGVSQSPSNKVTEKGKDVELRCDPISGHTALYWYRQSLGQGLEFLIYFQGNSAPDKSGLPSDRFSAERTGGSVSTLTIQRTQQEDSAVYLCASSFLQTYNSPLHFGNGTRLTVT.

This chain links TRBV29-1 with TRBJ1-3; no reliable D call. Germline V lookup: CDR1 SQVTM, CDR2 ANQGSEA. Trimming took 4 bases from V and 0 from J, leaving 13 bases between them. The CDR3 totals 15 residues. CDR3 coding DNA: TGCAGCGTTGTTGAGGCAGCTTTCTCTGGAAACACCATATATTTT. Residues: CSVVEAAFSGNTIYF.

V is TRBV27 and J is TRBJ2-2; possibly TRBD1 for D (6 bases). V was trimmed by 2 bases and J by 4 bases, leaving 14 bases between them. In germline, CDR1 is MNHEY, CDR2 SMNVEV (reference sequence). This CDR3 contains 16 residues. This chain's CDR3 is CASSLTSDRSTGELFF. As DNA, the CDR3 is TGTGCCAGCAGTTTAACCTCGGACAGATCCACCGGGGAGCTGTTTTTT.

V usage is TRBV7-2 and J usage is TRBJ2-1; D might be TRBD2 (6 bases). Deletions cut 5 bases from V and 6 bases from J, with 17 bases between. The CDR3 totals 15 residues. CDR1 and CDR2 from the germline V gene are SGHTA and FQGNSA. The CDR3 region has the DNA TGTGCCAGCAGCCCCTCCGGGGGACCCCGCAATGAGCAGTTCTTC. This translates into CASSPSGGPRNEQFF.

CDR3 in DNA: TGTGCCAGCAGCGCGGGACTAGCTGGCACAGATACGCAGTATTTT. Protein: CASSAGLAGTDTQYF. The chain is built from TRBV11-3 and TRBJ2-3; 9 nucleotides line up with TRBD2. There are 15 residues in the CDR3. Germline V gene data show CDR1 as SGHNT and CDR2 as YENEEA. V was pared by 5 bases and J by 1 base, with 4 bases of the junction left unmatched.

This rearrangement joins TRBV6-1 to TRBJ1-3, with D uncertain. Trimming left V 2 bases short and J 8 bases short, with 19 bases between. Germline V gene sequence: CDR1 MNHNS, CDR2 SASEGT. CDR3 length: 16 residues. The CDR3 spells CASSENYKASLDTIYF. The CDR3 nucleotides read TGTGCCAGCAGTGAAAATTATAAGGCCTCCTTGGACACCATATATTTT.

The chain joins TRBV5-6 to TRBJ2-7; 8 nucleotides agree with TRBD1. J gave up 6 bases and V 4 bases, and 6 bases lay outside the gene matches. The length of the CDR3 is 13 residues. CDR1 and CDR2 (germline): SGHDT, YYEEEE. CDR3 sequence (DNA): TGTGCCAGCAGCAACTGGACAGGGACCGAGCAGTACTTC. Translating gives CASSNWTGTEQYF.

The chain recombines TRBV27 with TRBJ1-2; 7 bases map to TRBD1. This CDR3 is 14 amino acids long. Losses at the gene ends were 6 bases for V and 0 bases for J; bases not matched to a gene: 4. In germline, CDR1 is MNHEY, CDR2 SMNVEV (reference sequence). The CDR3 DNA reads TGTGCCAGCAGGGGGACAGTCTCTAACTATGGCTACACCTTC. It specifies CASRGTVSNYGYTF.

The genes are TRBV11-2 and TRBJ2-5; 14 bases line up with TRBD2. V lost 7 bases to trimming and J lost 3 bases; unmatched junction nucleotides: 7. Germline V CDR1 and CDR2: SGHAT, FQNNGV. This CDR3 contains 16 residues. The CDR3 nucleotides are TGTGCCAGCAACGGACTAGCGGGAGGCGGTAAAGAGACCCAGTACTTC. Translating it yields CASNGLAGGGKETQYF.

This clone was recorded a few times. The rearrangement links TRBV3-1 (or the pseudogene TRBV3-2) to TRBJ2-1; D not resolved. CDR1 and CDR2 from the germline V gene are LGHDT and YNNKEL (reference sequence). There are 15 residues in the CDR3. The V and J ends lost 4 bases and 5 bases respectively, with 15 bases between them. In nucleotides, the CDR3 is TGTGCCAGCAGCCTACCTGGGTCTGGGAACAATGAGCAGTTCTTC. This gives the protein CASSLPGSGNNEQFF.

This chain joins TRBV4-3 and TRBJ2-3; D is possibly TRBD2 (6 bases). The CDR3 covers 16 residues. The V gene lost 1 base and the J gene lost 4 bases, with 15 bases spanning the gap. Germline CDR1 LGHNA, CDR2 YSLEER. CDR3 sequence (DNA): TGCGCCAGCAGCCAAGGGGGAGGAGGGGCCTCAGATACGCAGTATTTT. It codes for CASSQGGGGASDTQYF.

CDR3 region: CATSSTRTSGTEAFF. CDR3 DNA sequence: TGTGCCACCAGCTCAACTCGGACTTCGGGGACTGAAGCTTTCTTT. The chain is built from TRBV15 and TRBJ1-1; D remains ambiguous. In germline, CDR1 is LNHNV, CDR2 YYDKDF (reference sequence). The length of the CDR3 is 15 residues. Trimming stripped 5 bases from V and 5 bases from J, with 18 bases between.

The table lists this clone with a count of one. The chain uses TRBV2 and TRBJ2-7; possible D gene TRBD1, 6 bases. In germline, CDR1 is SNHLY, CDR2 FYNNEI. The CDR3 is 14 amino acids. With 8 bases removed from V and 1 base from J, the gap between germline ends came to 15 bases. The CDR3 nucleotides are TGTGCCAGCCATAACAGGGATATATCCTACGAGCAGTACTTC. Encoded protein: CASHNRDISYEQYF.

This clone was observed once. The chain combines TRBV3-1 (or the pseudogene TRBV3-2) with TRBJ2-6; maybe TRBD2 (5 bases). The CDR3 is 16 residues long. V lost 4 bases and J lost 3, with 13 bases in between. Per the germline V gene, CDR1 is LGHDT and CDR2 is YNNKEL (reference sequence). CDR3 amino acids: CASSLQSGIGANVLTF. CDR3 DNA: TGTGCCAGCAGCCTCCAGTCGGGGATTGGGGCCAACGTCCTGACTTTC.

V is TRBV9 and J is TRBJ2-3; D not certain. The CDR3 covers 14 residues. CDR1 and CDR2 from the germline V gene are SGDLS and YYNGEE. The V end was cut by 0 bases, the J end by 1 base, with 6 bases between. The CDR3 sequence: CASSVVDGTDTQYF. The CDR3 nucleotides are TGTGCCAGCAGCGTAGTAGACGGCACAGATACGCAGTATTTT.

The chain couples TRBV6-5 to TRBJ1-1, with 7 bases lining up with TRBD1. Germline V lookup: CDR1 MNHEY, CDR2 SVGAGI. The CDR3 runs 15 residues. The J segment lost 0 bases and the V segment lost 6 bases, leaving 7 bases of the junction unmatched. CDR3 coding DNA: TGTGCCAGCAGCCGACAGGGAACTATGAACACTGAAGCTTTCTTT. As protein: CASSRQGTMNTEAFF.

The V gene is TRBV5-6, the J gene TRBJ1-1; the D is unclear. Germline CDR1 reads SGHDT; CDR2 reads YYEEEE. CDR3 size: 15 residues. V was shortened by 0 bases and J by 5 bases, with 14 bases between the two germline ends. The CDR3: CASSLGPGEGTEAFF. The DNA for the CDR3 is TGTGCCAGCAGCTTGGGTCCTGGAGAGGGAACTGAAGCTTTCTTT. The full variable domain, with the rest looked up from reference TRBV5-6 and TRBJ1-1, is DAGVTQSPTHLIKTRGQQVTLRCSPKSGHDTVSWYQQALGQGPQFIFQYYEEEERQRGNFPDRFSGHQFPNYSSELNVNALLLGDSALYLCASSLGPGEGTEAFFGQGTRLTVV.

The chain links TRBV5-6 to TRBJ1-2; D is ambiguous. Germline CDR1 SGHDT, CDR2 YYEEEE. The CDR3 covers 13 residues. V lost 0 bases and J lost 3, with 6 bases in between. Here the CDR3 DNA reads TGTGCCAGCAGCTTGGCGGGTGACTATGGCTACACCTTC. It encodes CASSLAGDYGYTF.

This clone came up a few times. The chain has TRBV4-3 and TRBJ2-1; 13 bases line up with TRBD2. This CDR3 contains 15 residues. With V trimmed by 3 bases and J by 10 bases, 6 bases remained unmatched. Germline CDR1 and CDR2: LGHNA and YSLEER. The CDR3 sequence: CASSHGLAGAREQFF. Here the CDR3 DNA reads TGCGCCAGCAGCCACGGACTAGCGGGGGCGAGAGAGCAGTTCTTC.

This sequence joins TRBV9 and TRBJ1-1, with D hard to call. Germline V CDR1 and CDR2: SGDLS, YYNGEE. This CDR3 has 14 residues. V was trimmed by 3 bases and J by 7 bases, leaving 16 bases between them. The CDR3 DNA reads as TGTGCCAGCAGCGATGCCCCGAGCTCGGTTGAAGCTTTCTTT. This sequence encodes CASSDAPSSVEAFF.

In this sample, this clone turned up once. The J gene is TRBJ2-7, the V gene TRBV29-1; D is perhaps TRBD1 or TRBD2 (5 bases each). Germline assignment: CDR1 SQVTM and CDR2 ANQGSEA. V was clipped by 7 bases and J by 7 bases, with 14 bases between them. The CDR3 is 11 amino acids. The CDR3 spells CSAQDTGEQYF. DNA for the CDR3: TGCAGCGCCCAGGACACGGGGGAGCAGTACTTC.

For the CDR3, the DNA is TGTGCCAGCAGGGACGGTAGCTCCTACGAGCAGTACTTC. Residues: CASRDGSSYEQYF. J is TRBJ2-7 and V is TRBV12-3 or TRBV12-4; D gene uncertain. This CDR3 region has 13 residues. Trimming left V 6 bases short and J 0 bases short, with 9 bases between.